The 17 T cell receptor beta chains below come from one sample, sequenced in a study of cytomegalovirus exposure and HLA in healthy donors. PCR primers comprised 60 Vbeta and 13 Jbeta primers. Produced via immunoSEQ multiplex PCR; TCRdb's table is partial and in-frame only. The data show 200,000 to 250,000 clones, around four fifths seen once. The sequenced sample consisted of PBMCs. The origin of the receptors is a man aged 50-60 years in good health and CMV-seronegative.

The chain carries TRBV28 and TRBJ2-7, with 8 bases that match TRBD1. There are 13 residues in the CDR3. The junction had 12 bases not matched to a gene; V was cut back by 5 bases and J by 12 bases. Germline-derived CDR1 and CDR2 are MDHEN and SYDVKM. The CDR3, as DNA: TGTGCCAGCAGTCCAGGGACAGGAAGAAGGCCGTACTTC. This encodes CASSPGTGRRPYF.

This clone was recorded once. The CDR3: CASSLGQGARDTQYF. The CDR3 nucleotides are TGCGCCAGCAGCTTGGGTCAGGGGGCGCGGGATACGCAGTATTTT. The rearrangement links TRBV5-1 to TRBJ2-3; 8 bases align to TRBD1. The CDR3 consists of 15 residues. The junction had 6 bases not matched to a gene; V was cut back by 0 bases and J by 6 bases. In germline, CDR1 is SGHRS, CDR2 YFSETQ.

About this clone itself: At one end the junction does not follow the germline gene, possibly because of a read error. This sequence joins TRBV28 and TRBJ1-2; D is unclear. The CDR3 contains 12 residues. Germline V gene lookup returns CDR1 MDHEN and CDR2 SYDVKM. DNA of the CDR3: TGTGTCAGCAGTTTAGAAACATCGGGCTACACCTTC. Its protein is CVSSLETSGYTF.

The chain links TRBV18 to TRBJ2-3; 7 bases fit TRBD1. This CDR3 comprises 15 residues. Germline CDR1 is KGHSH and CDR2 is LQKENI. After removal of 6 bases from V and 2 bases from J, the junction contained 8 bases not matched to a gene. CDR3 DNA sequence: TGTGCCAGCTCCTCTCCCGGGACAGCCACAGATACGCAGTATTTT. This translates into CASSSPGTATDTQYF.

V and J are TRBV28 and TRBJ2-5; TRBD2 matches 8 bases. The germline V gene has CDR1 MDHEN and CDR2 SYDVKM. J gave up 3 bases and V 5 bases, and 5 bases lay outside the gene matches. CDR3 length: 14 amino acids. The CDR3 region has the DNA TGTGCCAGCAGTCCGGGACTAGAGGAAGAGACCCAGTACTTC. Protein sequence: CASSPGLEEETQYF.

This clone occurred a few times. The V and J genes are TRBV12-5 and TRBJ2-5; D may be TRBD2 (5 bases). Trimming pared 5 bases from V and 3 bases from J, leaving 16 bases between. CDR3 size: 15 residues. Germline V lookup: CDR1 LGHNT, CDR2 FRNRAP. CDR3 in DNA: TGTGCTAGTGGTCCGTCTGGCGGGTTTGAAGAGACCCAGTACTTC. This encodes CASGPSGGFEETQYF.

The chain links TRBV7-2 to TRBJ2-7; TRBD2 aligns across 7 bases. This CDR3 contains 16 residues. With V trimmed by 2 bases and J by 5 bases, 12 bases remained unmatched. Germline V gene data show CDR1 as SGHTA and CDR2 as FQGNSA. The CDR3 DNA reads TGTGCCAGCAGCTTAACTGGGAGGGGATCTATAGACGAGCAGTACTTC. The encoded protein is CASSLTGRGSIDEQYF. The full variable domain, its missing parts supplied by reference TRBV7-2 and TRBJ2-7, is GAGVSQSPSNKVTEKGKDVELRCDPISGHTALYWYRQSLGQGLEFLIYFQGNSAPDKSGLPSDRFSAERTGGSVSTLTIQRTQQEDSAVYLCASSLTGRGSIDEQYFGPGTRLTVT.

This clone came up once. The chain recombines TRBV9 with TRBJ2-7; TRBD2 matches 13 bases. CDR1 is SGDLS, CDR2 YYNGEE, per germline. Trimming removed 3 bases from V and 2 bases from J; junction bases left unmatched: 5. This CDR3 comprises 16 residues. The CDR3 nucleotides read TGTGCCAGCAGCGCGGGACTAGCGGGATGGGCCTACGAGCAGTACTTC. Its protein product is CASSAGLAGWAYEQYF.

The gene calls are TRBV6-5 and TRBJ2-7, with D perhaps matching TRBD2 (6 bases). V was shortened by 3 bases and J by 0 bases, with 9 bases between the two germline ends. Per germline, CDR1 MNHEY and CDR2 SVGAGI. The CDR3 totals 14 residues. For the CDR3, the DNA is TGTGCCAGCAGTTATGGAGGGACCTCCTACGAGCAGTACTTC. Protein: CASSYGGTSYEQYF.

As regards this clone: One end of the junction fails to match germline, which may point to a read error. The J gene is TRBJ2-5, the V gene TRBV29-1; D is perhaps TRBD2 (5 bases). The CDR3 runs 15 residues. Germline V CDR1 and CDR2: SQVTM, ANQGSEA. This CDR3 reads CSVEGAGGWEETRYF. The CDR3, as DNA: TGCAGCGTTGAAGGGGCGGGCGGGTGGGAAGAGACCCGGTACTTC.

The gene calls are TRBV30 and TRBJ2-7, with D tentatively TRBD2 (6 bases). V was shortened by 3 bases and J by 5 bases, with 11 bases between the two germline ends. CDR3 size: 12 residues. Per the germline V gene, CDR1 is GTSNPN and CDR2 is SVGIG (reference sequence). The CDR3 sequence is CAWSGRWNEQYF. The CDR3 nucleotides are TGTGCCTGGAGCGGGAGATGGAACGAGCAGTACTTC.

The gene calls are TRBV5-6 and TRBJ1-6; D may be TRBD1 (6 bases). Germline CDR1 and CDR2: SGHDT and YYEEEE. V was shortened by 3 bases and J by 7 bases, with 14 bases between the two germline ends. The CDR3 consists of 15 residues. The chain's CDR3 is CASSSLDRANSPLHF. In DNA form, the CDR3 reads TGTGCCAGCAGCTCCCTGGACAGAGCCAATTCACCCCTCCACTTT. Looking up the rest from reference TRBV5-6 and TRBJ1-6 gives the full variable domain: DAGVTQSPTHLIKTRGQQVTLRCSPKSGHDTVSWYQQALGQGPQFIFQYYEEEERQRGNFPDRFSGHQFPNYSSELNVNALLLGDSALYLCASSSLDRANSPLHFGNGTRLTVT.

The CDR3 coding sequence is TGTGCCAGCAGTCATAGACAGGGTCGGCTTTTGGAGCAGTTCTTC. As protein: CASSHRQGRLLEQFF. The chain combines TRBV2 with TRBJ2-1; 7 nucleotides line up with TRBD1. CDR1 is SNHLY and CDR2 is FYNNEI in the germline V gene. CDR3 length equals 15 residues. J lost 10 bases, V lost 5 bases, and 14 bases had no gene match. Combining the CDR3 with reference TRBV2 and TRBJ2-1 gives the whole variable domain EPEVTQTPSHQVTQMGQEVILRCVPISNHLYFYWYRQILGQKVEFLVSFYNNEISEKSEIFDDQFSVERPDGSNFTLKIRSTKLEDSAMYFCASSHRQGRLLEQFFGPGTRLTVL.

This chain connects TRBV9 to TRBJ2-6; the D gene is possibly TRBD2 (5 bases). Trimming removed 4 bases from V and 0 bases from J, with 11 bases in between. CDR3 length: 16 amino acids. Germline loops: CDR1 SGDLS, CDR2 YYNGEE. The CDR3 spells CASSPKRGSGANVLTF. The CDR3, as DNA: TGTGCCAGCAGCCCAAAACGGGGCTCTGGGGCCAACGTCCTGACTTTC.

The CDR3, as DNA: TGTGCCATCACCCCGGGTGATAGGAACACTGAAGCTTTCTTT. This translates into CAITPGDRNTEAFF. J is TRBJ1-1 and V is TRBV10-3; no firm D call. Germline CDR1 ENHRY, CDR2 SYGVKD. The V gene lost 7 bases and the J gene lost 1 base, with 13 bases spanning the gap. The CDR3 consists of 14 residues.

CDR3 loop: CASSWGQGGYTDTQYF. In DNA form, the CDR3 reads TGCGCCAGCAGCTGGGGACAGGGGGGATACACAGATACGCAGTATTTT. This chain joins TRBV5-1 and TRBJ2-3; TRBD1 aligns across 11 bases. The V and J ends lost 3 bases and 2 bases, in that order; junction bases with no gene match: 5. CDR1 is SGHRS and CDR2 is YFSETQ in the germline V gene. There are 16 residues in the CDR3.

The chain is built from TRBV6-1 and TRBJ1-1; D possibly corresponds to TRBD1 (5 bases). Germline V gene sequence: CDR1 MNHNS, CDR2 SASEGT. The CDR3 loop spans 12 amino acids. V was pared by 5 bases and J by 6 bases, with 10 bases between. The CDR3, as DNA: TGTGCCAGCAGTCGGCAGGGTGCTGAAGCTTTCTTT. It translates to CASSRQGAEAFF.